Presented here are 11 T cell receptor beta chains from one specimen sequenced in a study of somatic mutations in cytotoxic T cells in rheumatoid arthritis. Some clones are missing from TCRdb's copy, which holds only in-frame ones; the method was immunoSEQ multiplex PCR. The sample records approximately 18,000 clones, roughly nine tenths being singletons. Input material: CD8+ T cells sorted from blood. The source of these receptors is a middle-aged man in good health.

The chain carries TRBV27 and TRBJ2-1, with 7 bases that match TRBD2. V shed 7 bases and J 7 bases; nucleotides not matched to a gene: 10. The CDR3 has 14 residues. Looked up from germline, CDR1 is MNHEY and CDR2 is SMNVEV (reference sequence). For the CDR3, the DNA is TGTGCCAGCACCTGGGGGGGTTCCTTTAATGAGCAGTTCTTC. Residues: CASTWGGSFNEQFF.

V usage is TRBV28 and J usage is TRBJ1-1; the D gene is possibly TRBD1 (6 bases). The CDR3 is made up of 15 amino acids. V was clipped by 5 bases and J by 5 bases, with 18 bases between them. CDR1 and CDR2 from the germline V gene are MDHEN and SYDVKM. CDR3 residues: CASSRPQGGKTEAFF. The CDR3 coding sequence is TGTGCCAGCAGTCGCCCACAGGGAGGGAAAACTGAAGCTTTCTTT. Variable domain in full (rest from reference TRBV28 and TRBJ1-1): DVKVTQSSRYLVKRTGEKVFLECVQDMDHENMFWYRQDPGLGLRLIYFSYDVKMKEKGDIPEGYSVSREKKERFSLILESASTNQTSMYLCASSRPQGGKTEAFFGQGTRLTVV.

The J gene is TRBJ1-2, the V gene TRBV6-6; D is possibly TRBD1 (5 bases). The V gene lost 2 bases and the J gene lost 8 bases, with 15 bases spanning the gap. Germline CDR1 and CDR2: MNHNY and SVGAGI (reference sequence). The CDR3 loop spans 14 amino acids. CDR3: CASSYPGTRVGYTF. The DNA for the CDR3 is TGTGCCAGCAGTTACCCCGGGACCCGGGTGGGCTACACCTTC.

The rearrangement joins TRBV27 to TRBJ2-1, with 7 positions matching TRBD2. The CDR3 covers 14 residues. The V gene end was trimmed by 2 bases and the J gene end by 8 bases; junction bases not matched to a gene: 6. Germline-derived CDR1 and CDR2 are MNHEY and SMNVEV (reference sequence). This CDR3 reads CASSLVWEGYEQFF. CDR3 nucleotides: TGTGCCAGCAGTTTAGTTTGGGAGGGCTATGAGCAGTTCTTC.

The chain combines TRBV10-2 with TRBJ2-1; 9 bases are a match to TRBD2. Germline-derived CDR1 and CDR2 are WSHSY and SAAADI. V lost 8 bases, J lost 0 bases, and 5 bases stayed unmatched. This CDR3 region has 15 residues. The CDR3 sequence: CASLISGSSYNEQFF. The DNA of the CDR3 is TGCGCCAGCCTCATTAGCGGGAGCTCCTACAATGAGCAGTTCTTC.

The V call is TRBV7-9, the J call TRBJ2-7; maybe TRBD1 (5 bases). Germline V lookup: CDR1 SEHNR, CDR2 FQNEAQ (reference sequence). CDR3 size: 13 residues. V was pared by 4 bases and J by 5 bases, with 12 bases between. CDR3 amino acids: CASSSRVSDEQYF. The CDR3 DNA reads TGTGCCAGCAGCTCCAGGGTGTCGGACGAGCAGTACTTC.

The V gene is TRBV2, the J gene TRBJ1-5; 7 nucleotides line up with TRBD1. CDR1 and CDR2 (germline): SNHLY, FYNNEI. This CDR3 is 15 amino acids long. After removal of 6 bases from V and 3 bases from J, the junction contained 8 bases not matched to a gene. CDR3 nucleotide sequence: TGTGCCAGCAGAAGAGACAGGGCCTCCAATCAGCCCCAGCATTTT. This sequence encodes CASRRDRASNQPQHF.

J is TRBJ1-1 and V is TRBV6-6, with D perhaps TRBD1 (5 bases). Trimming cost V 2 bases and J 11 bases, with 15 bases left between them. The CDR3 extends over 13 amino acids. The V gene's germline CDR1 is MNHNY and CDR2 SVGAGI (reference sequence). The CDR3 loop reads CASSYETAVDAFF. The CDR3 DNA follows: TGTGCCAGCAGTTACGAGACAGCGGTAGATGCTTTCTTT.

The V call is TRBV7-3, the J call TRBJ2-3; TRBD2 agrees at 7 bases. CDR1 and CDR2 (germline): SGHTA, FQGTGA. This CDR3 spans 15 amino acids. The J segment lost 3 bases and the V segment lost 2 bases, leaving 5 bases of the junction unmatched. This CDR3 reads CASSLLAAGTDTQYF. The DNA for the CDR3 is TGTGCCAGCAGCTTACTAGCGGCAGGGACAGATACGCAGTATTTT.

V and J are TRBV5-5 and TRBJ2-1; 14 bases align to TRBD2. Germline loops: CDR1 SGHKS, CDR2 YYEKEE (reference sequence). The CDR3 length is 19 residues. V was pared by 1 base and J by 3 bases, with 9 bases of the junction left unmatched. This chain's CDR3 is CASSLLGLAGVKLYNEQFF. The CDR3 nucleotides read TGTGCCAGCAGCTTGTTGGGACTAGCGGGAGTTAAACTCTACAATGAGCAGTTCTTC.

J is TRBJ1-3 and V is TRBV12-5; no clear D. V was shortened by 1 base and J by 0 bases, with 10 bases between the two germline ends. CDR3 size: 16 residues. CDR1 and CDR2 (germline): LGHNT, FRNRAP. The CDR3 loop reads CASGLGHAPSGNTIYF. The CDR3 nucleotides read TGTGCTAGTGGTTTGGGACATGCTCCCTCTGGAAACACCATATATTTT.